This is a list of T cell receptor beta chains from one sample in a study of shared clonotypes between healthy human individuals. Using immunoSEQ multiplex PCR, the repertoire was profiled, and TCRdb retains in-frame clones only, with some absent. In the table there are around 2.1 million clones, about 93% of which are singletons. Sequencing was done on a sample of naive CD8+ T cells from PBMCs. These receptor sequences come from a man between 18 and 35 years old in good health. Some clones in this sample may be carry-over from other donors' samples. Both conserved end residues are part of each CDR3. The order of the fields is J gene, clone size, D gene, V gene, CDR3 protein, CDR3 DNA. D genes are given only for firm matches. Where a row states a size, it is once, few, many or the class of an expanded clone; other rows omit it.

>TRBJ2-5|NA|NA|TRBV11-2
CASRGPLQETQYF
TGTGCCAGCCGGGGACCCCTCCAAGAGACCCAGTACTTC
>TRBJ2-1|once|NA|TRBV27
CASSLTPFSGPYNEQFF
TGTGCCAGCAGTCTCACCCCCTTCTCGGGCCCCTACAATGAGCAGTTCTTC
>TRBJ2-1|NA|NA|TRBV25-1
CASSEKVFYGEQFF
TGTGCCAGCAGTGAAAAGGTTTTTTACGGTGAGCAGTTCTTC
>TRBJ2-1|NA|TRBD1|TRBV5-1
CASSYPDRGYEQFF
TGCGCCAGCAGCTACCCGGACAGGGGGTACGAGCAGTTCTTC
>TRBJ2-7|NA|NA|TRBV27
CASSLSGAAYEQYF
TGTGCCAGCAGTTTATCGGGGGCCGCCTACGAGCAGTACTTC
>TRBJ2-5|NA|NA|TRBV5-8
CASSLGGGRETQYF
TGTGCCAGCAGCTTGGGAGGAGGGAGAGAGACCCAGTACTTC
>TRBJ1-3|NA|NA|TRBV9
CASSPFGDTASGNTIYF
TGTGCCAGCAGCCCGTTTGGGGATACGGCCTCTGGAAACACCATATATTTT
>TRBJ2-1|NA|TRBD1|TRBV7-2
CASSLDRGQGNEQFF
TGTGCCAGCAGCTTAGACCGGGGACAGGGGAACGAGCAGTTCTTC
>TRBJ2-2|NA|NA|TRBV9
CASSVGSGNTGELFF
TGTGCCAGCAGCGTAGGATCAGGGAACACCGGGGAGCTGTTTTTT
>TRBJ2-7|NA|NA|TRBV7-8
CASSLAFGDIEDEQYF
TGTGCCAGCAGCTTAGCGTTTGGGGATATAGAGGACGAGCAGTACTTC
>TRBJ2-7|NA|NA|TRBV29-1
CSVLFGSYEQYF
TGCAGCGTTCTTTTTGGTAGCTACGAGCAGTACTTC
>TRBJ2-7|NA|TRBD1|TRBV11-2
CASSLTTGWLYEQYF
TGTGCCAGCAGCTTAACGACAGGGTGGCTCTACGAGCAGTACTTC
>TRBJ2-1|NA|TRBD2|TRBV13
CASSLTGTSNEQFF
TGTGCCAGCAGCCTGACCGGGACTAGCAATGAGCAGTTCTTC
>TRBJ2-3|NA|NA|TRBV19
CASSAGIRTDTQYF
TGTGCCAGTAGTGCGGGAATTCGCACAGATACGCAGTATTTT
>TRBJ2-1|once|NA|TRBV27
CASSFGSGPSHRPYNEQFF
TGTGCCAGCAGTTTCGGTTCGGGCCCCTCCCATAGGCCCTACAATGAGCAGTTCTTC
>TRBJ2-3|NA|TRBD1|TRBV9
CASSAGTASTDTQYF
TGTGCCAGCAGCGCTGGGACAGCCAGCACAGATACGCAGTATTTT
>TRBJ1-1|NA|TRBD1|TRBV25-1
CASSEFRTGSTEAFF
TGTGCCAGCAGTGAATTCCGGACAGGGTCGACTGAAGCTTTCTTT
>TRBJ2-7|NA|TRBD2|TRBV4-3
CASSPTWTSGIYEQYF
TGCGCCAGCAGCCCTACTTGGACTAGCGGGATCTACGAGCAGTACTTC
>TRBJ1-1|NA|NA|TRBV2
CASRESRDSVQNTEAFF
TGTGCCAGCAGAGAGTCGAGGGACTCAGTACAGAACACTGAAGCTTTCTTT
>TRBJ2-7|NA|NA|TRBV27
CASSLLAGRAYEQYF
TGTGCCAGCAGTTTATTGGCAGGGAGAGCCTACGAGCAGTACTTC
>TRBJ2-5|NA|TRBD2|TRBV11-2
CASRSSGGRETQYF
TGTGCCAGCAGAAGTTCGGGGGGGCGGGAGACCCAGTACTTC
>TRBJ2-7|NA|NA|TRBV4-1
CASSQANRDGSSYEQYF
TGCGCCAGCAGCCAAGCTAACCGGGACGGTAGTTCCTACGAGCAGTACTTC
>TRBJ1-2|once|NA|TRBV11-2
CASSPGPGTHYGYTF
TGTGCCAGCAGCCCAGGACCCGGGACCCACTATGGCTACACCTTC
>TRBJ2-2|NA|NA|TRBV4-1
CASSPYRGRSVGELFF
TGCGCCAGCAGCCCCTACCGGGGCCGTTCGGTCGGGGAACTGTTTTTT
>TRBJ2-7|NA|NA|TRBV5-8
CASSSRRVLRYEQYF
TGTGCCAGCAGCTCCCGGAGGGTGTTACGGTACGAGCAGTACTTC
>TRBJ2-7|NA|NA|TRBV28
CASRQDGVYEQYF
TGTGCCAGCAGGCAGGACGGGGTCTACGAGCAGTACTTC
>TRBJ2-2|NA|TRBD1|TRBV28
CASMEQGSTGELFF
TGTGCCAGCATGGAACAGGGGAGCACCGGGGAGCTGTTTTTT
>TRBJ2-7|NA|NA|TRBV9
CASSVIGRIQYF
TGTGCCAGCAGCGTCATCGGGAGAATCCAGTACTTC
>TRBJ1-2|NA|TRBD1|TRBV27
CASTLMGQGALHGYTF
TGTGCCAGCACTCTGATGGGACAGGGGGCACTCCATGGCTACACCTTC
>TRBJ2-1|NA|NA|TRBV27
CASSYRALNEQFF
TGTGCCAGCAGTTATAGGGCTCTCAATGAGCAGTTCTTC
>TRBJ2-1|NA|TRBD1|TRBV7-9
CASSLSYRGSPNEQFF
TGTGCCAGCAGCTTATCCTACAGGGGGTCTCCAAATGAGCAGTTCTTC
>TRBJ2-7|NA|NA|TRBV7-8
CASSLGEAYEQYF
TGTGCCAGCAGCTTAGGGGAAGCCTACGAGCAGTACTTC
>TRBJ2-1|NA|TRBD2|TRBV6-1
CASSEYFWASGSNEQFF
TGTGCCAGCAGTGAATATTTTTGGGCTAGCGGGAGCAATGAGCAGTTCTTC
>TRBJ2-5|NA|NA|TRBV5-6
CASSRTPGWRQETQYF
TGTGCCAGCAGCCGCACCCCCGGTTGGCGGCAAGAGACCCAGTACTTC
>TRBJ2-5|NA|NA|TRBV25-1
CASSEYLVETQYF
TGTGCCAGCAGTGAATACCTAGTAGAGACCCAGTACTTC
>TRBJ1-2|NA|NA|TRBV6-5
CASSPNDSGYGYTF
TGTGCCAGCAGCCCAAATGACAGCGGCTATGGCTACACCTTC
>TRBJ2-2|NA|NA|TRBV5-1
CASSPYTGELFF
TGCGCCAGCAGCCCGTACACCGGGGAGCTGTTTTTT
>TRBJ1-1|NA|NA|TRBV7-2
CASSHPHKNTEAFF
TGTGCCAGCAGCCACCCCCACAAGAACACTGAAGCTTTCTTT
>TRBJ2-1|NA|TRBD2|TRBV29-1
CSVGGTSGRARPHEQFF
TGCAGCGTTGGGGGAACTAGCGGGAGGGCCCGCCCCCATGAGCAGTTCTTC
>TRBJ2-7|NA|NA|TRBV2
CASSVKIAEQYF
TGTGCCAGCAGTGTCAAGATTGCCGAGCAGTACTTC
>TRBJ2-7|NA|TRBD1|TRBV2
CASSKTDRGGSYEQYF
TGTGCCAGCAGTAAAACGGACAGGGGAGGCTCCTACGAGCAGTACTTC